The 14 T cell receptor beta chains reported below all come from one sample, sequenced in a study of blood T cells in healthy people across ages. The second PCR ran about 6 to 12 cycles with a sample-barcoded 5' primer and J-beta primers. TCRdb re-derived calls from the 5' RACE reads in MiXCR, one entry per CDR3 protein. The profile covers 650,000 to 1,000,000 distinct CDR3 sequences, with approximately 35% appearing a single time and 10% to 15% taken by the ten largest. The sample was blood. These receptor sequences come from a man aged 18 to 29 in good health.

CDR3 in amino acids: CASSPLQENTEAFF. The CDR3 coding sequence is TGTGCCAGCTCACCACTACAGGAGAACACTGAAGCTTTCTTT. The V gene is TRBV18, the J gene TRBJ1-1; a possible D gene is TRBD1 (5 bases). The CDR3 runs 14 residues. Germline CDR1 is KGHSH and CDR2 is LQKENI. Deletions cut 1 base from V and 1 base from J, with 7 bases between.

Remarks on this clonotype: A much larger clone sits a single nucleotide away, making a read error possible. V and J are TRBV20-1 and TRBJ1-2, with 8 bases that match TRBD1. In germline, CDR1 is DFQATT, CDR2 SNEGSKA (reference sequence). This CDR3 region has 12 residues. Trimming removed 4 bases from V and 3 bases from J; junction bases left unmatched: 1. The CDR3 coding sequence is TGCAGTGCTATGACAGGGGACTATGGCTACACCTTC. The encoded protein is CSAMTGDYGYTF.

V usage is TRBV7-3 and J usage is TRBJ1-1, with D perhaps TRBD1 (5 bases). Trimming shortened V by 3 bases and J by 4 bases, and 12 bases separated the two germline ends. Looked up from germline, CDR1 is SGHTA and CDR2 is FQGTGA. The CDR3 covers 14 residues. The CDR3 loop reads CASSLGVGGTEAFF. CDR3 in DNA: TGTGCCAGCAGCTTGGGGGTCGGGGGCACTGAAGCTTTCTTT.

The DNA for the CDR3 is TGTGCCAGCAGTGTCGGGGGGGACCTATACGAGCAGTACTTC. Translating gives CASSVGGDLYEQYF. The J gene is TRBJ2-4, the V gene TRBV12-3 or TRBV12-4, with 8 bases identical to TRBD2. The DNA end favors TRBJ2-7, so the J call may be wrong. The CDR3 covers 14 residues.

This clonotype was recorded a few times. The chain carries TRBV21-1 and TRBJ2-7; the table's D call, TRBD1, was not checked against the DNA. TRBV21-1 is tagged as a pseudogene. This CDR3 contains 15 residues. The CDR3 protein is CASSKGGTGVDEQYF. CDR3 DNA: TGTGCCAGCAGCAAAGGGGGGACAGGGGTTGATGAGCAGTACTTC.

The chain is built from TRBV6-6 and TRBJ2-7; maybe TRBD2 (5 bases). Germline V gives CDR1 MNHNY, CDR2 SVGAGI (reference sequence). Deletions cut 0 bases from V and 10 bases from J, with 19 bases between. This CDR3 is built from 15 residues. The CDR3 region has the DNA TGTGCCAGCAGTTACTCCGGGCTAGCTGCCGAGGCCCAGTACTTC. Amino acids: CASSYSGLAAEAQYF.

The gene calls are TRBV21-1 and TRBJ1-2. TRBV21-1 is listed as a pseudogene. The CDR3 contains 17 residues. The CDR3 sequence: CASSKVERTSFNYGYTF. The DNA for the CDR3 is TGTGCCAGCAGCAAAGTGGAACGGACGTCGTTCAACTATGGCTACACCTTC.

Details on this clonotype: Compared with germline, one end of the junction differs, possibly owing to a read error. The genes are TRBV12-5 and TRBJ2-7; unclear D gene. The CDR3 is made up of 10 amino acids. Germline V gene lookup returns CDR1 LGHNT and CDR2 FRNRAP. CDR3: CAGGSYEQYF. For the CDR3, the DNA is TGTGCTGGTGGTTCCTACGAGCAGTACTTC.

This clonotype turned up a few times. J is TRBJ2-1 and V is TRBV10-3; 7 bases are a match to TRBD2. Germline CDR1 and CDR2: ENHRY and SYGVKD. Trimming took 4 bases from V and 0 from J; bases not matched to a gene: 0. The CDR3 is made up of 14 amino acids. The CDR3 spells CAISGGGSYNEQFF. Written as DNA, the CDR3 is TGTGCCATCAGTGGCGGGGGCTCCTACAATGAGCAGTTCTTC.

The chain employs TRBV6-5 and TRBJ2-5, with D tentatively TRBD2 (6 bases). CDR1 is MNHEY and CDR2 is SVGAGI in the germline V gene. V was shortened by 6 bases and J by 5 bases, with 22 bases between the two germline ends. This CDR3 contains 16 residues. The CDR3 nucleotides are TGTGCCAGCAGCCGAACCCAACGCGGGATCCAGGAGACCCAGTACTTC. This codes for CASSRTQRGIQETQYF.

The genes are TRBV6-2 or TRBV6-3 and TRBJ2-7; 10 bases are a match to TRBD1. The CDR3 is made up of 15 amino acids. The trim removed 5 bases at V and 2 bases at J, leaving 6 bases unmatched. Looked up from germline, CDR1 is MNHEY and CDR2 is SVGEGT. The CDR3: CASSVMGQGPYEQYF. The DNA for the CDR3 is TGTGCCAGCAGTGTAATGGGACAGGGGCCCTACGAGCAGTACTTC.

The V and J genes are TRBV5-1 and TRBJ1-1; maybe TRBD1 (5 bases). From germline, CDR1 is SGHRS and CDR2 YFSETQ. This CDR3 is built from 14 residues. Trimming took 0 bases from V and 7 from J, leaving 13 bases between them. CDR3 in amino acids: CASSLVKQGSEAFF. DNA of the CDR3: TGCGCCAGCAGCTTGGTCAAGCAGGGTAGTGAAGCTTTCTTT.

In its sample, this clonotype was seen a few times. The rearrangement links TRBV28 to TRBJ1-5; D unresolved. Trimming cost V 6 bases and J 1 base, with 10 bases left between them. Per the germline V gene, CDR1 is MDHEN and CDR2 is SYDVKM. This CDR3 contains 14 residues. In nucleotides, the CDR3 is TGTGCCAGCAGGACTGACATAAGCAATCAGCCCCAGCATTTT. This gives the protein CASRTDISNQPQHF.

This clonotype has a handful of counts. The genes are TRBV10-3 and TRBJ1-2, with D maybe TRBD1 (6 bases). CDR1 and CDR2 (germline): ENHRY, SYGVKD. The V end lost 0 bases, the J end lost 5 bases, and 13 bases lay between the germline ends. The CDR3 contains 15 residues. As DNA, the CDR3 is TGTGCCATCAGTGAGTCGCGGGGGGGCGAATATGGCTACACCTTC. The encoded protein is CAISESRGGEYGYTF.